These 3 T cell receptor beta chains came from one sample sequenced in a study of cytomegalovirus exposure and HLA in healthy donors. The PCR had 60 Vbeta and 13 Jbeta primers. Libraries were prepared by immunoSEQ multiplex PCR; TCRdb keeps only in-frame clonotypes and omits some of them. The sample has 100,000 to 150,000 clones, under 90% seen once. Sequencing input: PBMCs. These receptors were collected from a woman aged 40 to 50 in good health and CMV-seropositive.

This clone has just a few counts. The chain recombines TRBV21-1 with TRBJ1-5; TRBD1, the table's D call, was not compared with the DNA. TRBV21-1 is a recognized pseudogene. This CDR3 comprises 12 residues. The CDR3 DNA is TGTGCCACTGGACAGGGCAATCAGCCCCAGCATTTT. Amino acids: CATGQGNQPQHF.

The chain links TRBV28 to TRBJ2-7, with 7 positions matching TRBD2. CDR1 is MDHEN and CDR2 is SYDVKM in the germline V gene. Germline trimming cut 2 bases from V and 6 bases from J; bases unmatched to any gene: 10. CDR3 length: 15 amino acids. CDR3 sequence: CASSLMGGSRTEQYF. The CDR3 nucleotides read TGTGCCAGCAGTTTAATGGGCGGGAGTAGGACCGAGCAGTACTTC.

This chain uses TRBV4-3 with TRBJ2-1; 10 bases agree with TRBD2. The CDR3 length is 19 residues. V lost 0 bases and J lost 4; bases outside the gene matches: 12. Germline values: CDR1 LGHNA, CDR2 YSLEER. In DNA form, the CDR3 reads TGCGCCAGCAGCCAAGACGCTACTGCTAGCGGGAGAGGGTACAATGAGCAGTTCTTC. As protein: CASSQDATASGRGYNEQFF.